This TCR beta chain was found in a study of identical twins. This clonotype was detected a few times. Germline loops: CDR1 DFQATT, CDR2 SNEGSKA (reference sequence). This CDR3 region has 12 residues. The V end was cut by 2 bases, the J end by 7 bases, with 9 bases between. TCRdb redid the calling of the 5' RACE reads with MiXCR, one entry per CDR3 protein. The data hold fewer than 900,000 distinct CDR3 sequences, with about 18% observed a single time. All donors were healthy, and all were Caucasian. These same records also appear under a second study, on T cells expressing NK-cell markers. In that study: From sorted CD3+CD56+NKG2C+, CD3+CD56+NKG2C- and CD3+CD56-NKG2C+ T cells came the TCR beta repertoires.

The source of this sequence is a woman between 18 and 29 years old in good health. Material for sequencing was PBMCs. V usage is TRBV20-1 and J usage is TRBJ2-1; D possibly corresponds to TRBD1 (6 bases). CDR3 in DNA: TGCAGTGCTAGAAACAGGGTGAATGAGCAGTTCTTC. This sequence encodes CSARNRVNEQFF.